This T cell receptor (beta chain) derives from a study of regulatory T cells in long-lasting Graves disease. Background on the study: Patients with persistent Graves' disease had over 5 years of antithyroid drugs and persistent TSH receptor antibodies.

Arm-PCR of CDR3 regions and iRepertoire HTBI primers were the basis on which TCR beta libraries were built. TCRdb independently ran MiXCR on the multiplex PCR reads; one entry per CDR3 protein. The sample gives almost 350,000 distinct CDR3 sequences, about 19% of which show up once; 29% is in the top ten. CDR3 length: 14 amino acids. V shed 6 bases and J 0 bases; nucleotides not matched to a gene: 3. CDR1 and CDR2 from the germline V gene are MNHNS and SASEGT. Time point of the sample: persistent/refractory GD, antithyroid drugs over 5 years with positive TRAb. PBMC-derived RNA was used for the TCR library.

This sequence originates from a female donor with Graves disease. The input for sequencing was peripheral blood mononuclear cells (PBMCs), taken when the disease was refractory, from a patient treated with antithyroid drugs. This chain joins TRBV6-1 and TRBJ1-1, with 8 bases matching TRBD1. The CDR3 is CASSWDRMNTEAFF. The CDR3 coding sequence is TGTGCCAGCAGCTGGGACAGGATGAACACTGAAGCTTTCTTT.